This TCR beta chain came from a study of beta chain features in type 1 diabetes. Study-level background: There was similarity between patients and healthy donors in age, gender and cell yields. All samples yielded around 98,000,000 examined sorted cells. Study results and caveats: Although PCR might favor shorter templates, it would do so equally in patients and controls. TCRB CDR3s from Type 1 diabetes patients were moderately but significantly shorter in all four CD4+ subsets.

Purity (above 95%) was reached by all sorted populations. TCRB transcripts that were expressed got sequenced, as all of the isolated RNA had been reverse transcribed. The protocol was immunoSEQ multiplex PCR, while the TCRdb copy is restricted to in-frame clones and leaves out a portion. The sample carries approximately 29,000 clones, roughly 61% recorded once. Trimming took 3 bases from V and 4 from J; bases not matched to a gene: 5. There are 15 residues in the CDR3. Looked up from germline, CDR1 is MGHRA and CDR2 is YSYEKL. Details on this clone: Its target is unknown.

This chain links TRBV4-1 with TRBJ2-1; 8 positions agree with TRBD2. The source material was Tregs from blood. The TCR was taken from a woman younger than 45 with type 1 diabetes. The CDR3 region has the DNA TGCGCCAGCAGCCATGGTAGCGGGGCTTACAATGAGCAGTTCTTC. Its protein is CASSHGSGAYNEQFF.